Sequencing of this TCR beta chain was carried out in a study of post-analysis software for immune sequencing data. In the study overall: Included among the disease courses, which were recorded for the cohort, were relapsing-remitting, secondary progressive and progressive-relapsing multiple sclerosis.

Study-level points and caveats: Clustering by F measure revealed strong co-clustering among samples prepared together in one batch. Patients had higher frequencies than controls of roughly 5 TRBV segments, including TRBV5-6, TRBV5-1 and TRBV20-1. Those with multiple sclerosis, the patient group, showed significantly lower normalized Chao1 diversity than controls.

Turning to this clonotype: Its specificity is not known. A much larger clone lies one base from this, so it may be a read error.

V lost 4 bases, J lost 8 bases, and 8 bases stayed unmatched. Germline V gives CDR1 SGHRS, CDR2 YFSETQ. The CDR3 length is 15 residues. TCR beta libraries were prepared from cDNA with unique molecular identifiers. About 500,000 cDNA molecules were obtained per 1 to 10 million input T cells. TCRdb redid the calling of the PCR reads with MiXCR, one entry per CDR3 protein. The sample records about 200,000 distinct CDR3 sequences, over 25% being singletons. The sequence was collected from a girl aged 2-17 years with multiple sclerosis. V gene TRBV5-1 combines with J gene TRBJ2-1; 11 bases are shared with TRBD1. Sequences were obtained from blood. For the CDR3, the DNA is TGCGCCAGCAGCAGGACAGGGGGCAGCTGCGATGAGCAGTTCTTC. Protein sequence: CASSRTGGSCDEQFF. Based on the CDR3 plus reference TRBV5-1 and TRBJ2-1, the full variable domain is KAGVTQTPRYLIKTRGQQVTLSCSPISGHRSVSWYQQTPGQGLQFLFEYFSETQRNKGNFPGRFSGRQFSNSRSEMNVSTLELGDSALYLCASSRTGGSCDEQFFGPGTRLTVL.